The subject of this entry is one T cell receptor (beta chain). This clonotype is deemed large (0.1 to 1%). Its antigen is unknown. Per-base quality was not reported, and no clone a single base away is much larger than it. These data belong to a study of vaccination and CD4 T cells after COVID-19 (dated 2022 in TCRdb). General notes on the study: The convalescent cohort included six males and four females, with two Hispanic individuals, seven Caucasians, two Asians and one multiracial person. Participants got two doses of the Pfizer-BioNTech BNT162b2 vaccine (n=8) or two doses of the Moderna mRNA-1273 vaccine (n=2). Post-COVID blood samples from convalescent patients were collected a median of about 100 days after diagnosis, with a range of roughly 35 to 180 days. Post-vaccine blood samples were taken a median of about 72 days after the second vaccine dose, with a range of about 13 to 250 days. Overlapping spike peptide pools from SARS-CoV-2 and from the common cold coronaviruses HCoV-NL63, HCoV-OC43 and HCoV-229E were used as culture stimuli. In control cultures, a CEFX viral epitope pool was used as positive control, an HIV-1 Nef peptide pool was used as negative control, or no peptide was added. In approximately ten COVID-19 convalescent patients and a handful of infection-naive healthy vaccine recipients, the spike-specific CD4+ TCR repertoire before mRNA vaccination was compared with the repertoire after mRNA vaccination. In an earlier paper using these donors, memory CD4+ T cell crossreactivity between SARS-CoV-2 and common cold coronavirus spike proteins was assessed at the TCR clonotype level.

Broader findings and caveats from the paper: Only a relatively small number of convalescent patients were included in the study, and early timepoints following natural infection were not analyzed. Among convalescent patients, a median about 90% of the SARS-CoV-2-reactive clones seen after vaccination appeared only after vaccination, which suggests priming specific to the vaccine. In convalescent patients, nearly all vaccine-specific clones (304 of 307) were found to be mono-reactive for SARS-CoV-2 spike rather than cross-reactive with common cold coronaviruses. Although the median number of SARS-CoV-2-reactive clonotypes went up from roughly 23 after infection to 35 to 40 after vaccination, the increase was not significant.

Interpreted using the paper, the treatment or condition label stands for: approximately 9-day PBMC culture with coronavirus spike peptide pools or control peptides (ViraFEST assay). CD4+ T cells from unexposed donors were collected before the COVID-19 pandemic (2011-2018). The study used the ViraFEST assay, which expanded antigen-specific T cells with peptide pools and then identified expanded clonotypes by TCR sequencing. Approximately 1.8 million PBMCs per well were cultured in IMDM with 5% human AB serum and 7.5 to 10 IU/ml IL-2, plus 10 ug/ml peptide pools. Half of the culture medium was replaced with fresh IL-2-containing medium on days 3 and 7. Once the cells had been in culture for about 10 days, the EasySep CD4+ T cell isolation kit was used to isolate CD4+ T cells by negative selection. As far as cell numbers permitted, CD4+ T cells from unexposed donors were tested for reactivity against SARS-CoV-2 S and N as well as four spike pools from common cold coronaviruses. Ficoll-Paque Plus gradient centrifugation was used to isolate PBMCs from whole blood, and the isolated PBMCs were then either used fresh or cryopreserved at -140C. In general, triplicate wells were set up for every culture condition. Leukapheresis product for the unexposed donors was purchased commercially.

Library preparation employed PCR. DNA from cultured CD4+ T cells was subjected to TCR sequencing with the Oncomine TCR Beta short-read assay at the Johns Hopkins FTIC core. Genomic DNA was extracted from the cultured CD4+ T cells with the QIAamp micro DNA kit. Oncomine TCR Beta libraries made from cultured CD4+ T cells were pooled using unique dual indexes and sequenced on an Illumina iSeq 100. Per the original workflow: Non-productive sequences were removed, and CDR3s not starting with C, not ending with F or W, or shorter than 7 amino acids were discarded. Antigen-specific clonotypes were identified using the MANAFEST web application through comparison of peptide-stimulated wells with reference and other culture wells. Positive clones required FDR below 0.05, an odds ratio above 5, and productive frequency above 0.1% in at least two of three replicate wells. Cross-reactive clonotypes were defined as significantly expanded in both SARS-CoV-2 spike wells and at least one common cold coronavirus spike condition. Levenshtein distances (stringdist) and unrooted phylogenetic trees (ape) in R version 3.6.1 were used to assess CDR3 homology. TCRdb reprocessed the public reads (quality trimming at Q25 with fastp, clone calling with MiXCR) and kept in-frame beta chains. Identical CDR3 proteins give one entry, which carries the most common genes and DNA. The V and J calls, along with clone size, are taken from TCRdb and not from the paper's own processing. The sample profile shows roughly 7,000 distinct CDR3 sequences; 39% of them were found once. Clones ranked in the top ten supply under 25% of the sample.

Per the germline V gene, SGHTA is the CDR1 and FQGNSA is the CDR2. At the junction V is shortened by 4 bases and J by 1 base, with 13 bases in between. From its cysteine to its phenylalanine, the CDR3 spans 15 amino acids. The kept DNA is CDR3 alone, 45 bases in frame from the first base. The V and J segments used are TRBV7-2 and TRBJ1-2, with no reliable assignment of the D segment. The source of this sequence is a human donor in good health. Material: CD4+ T cells from blood, cultured in vitro. The nucleotide sequence reads as follows: TGTGCCAGCAGCTCCGTCCGGTCGGGTAACTATGGCTACACCTTC. Translation gives CASSSVRSGNYGYTF.